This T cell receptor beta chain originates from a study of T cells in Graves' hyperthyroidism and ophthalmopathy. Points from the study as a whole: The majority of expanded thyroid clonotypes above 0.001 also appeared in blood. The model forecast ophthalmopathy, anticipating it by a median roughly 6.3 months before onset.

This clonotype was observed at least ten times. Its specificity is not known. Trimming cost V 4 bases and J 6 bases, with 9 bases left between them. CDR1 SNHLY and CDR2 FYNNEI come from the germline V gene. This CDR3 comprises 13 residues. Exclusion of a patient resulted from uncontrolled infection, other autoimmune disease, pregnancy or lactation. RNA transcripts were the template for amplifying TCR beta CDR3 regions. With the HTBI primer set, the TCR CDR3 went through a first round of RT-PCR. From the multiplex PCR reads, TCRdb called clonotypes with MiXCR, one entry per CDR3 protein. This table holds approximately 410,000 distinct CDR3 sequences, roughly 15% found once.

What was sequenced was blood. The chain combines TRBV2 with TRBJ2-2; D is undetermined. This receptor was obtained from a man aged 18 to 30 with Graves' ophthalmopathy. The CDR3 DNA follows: TGTGCCAGCAGTGTTGTGGGGTCCGGGGAGCTGTTTTTT. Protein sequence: CASSVVGSGELFF.